Following are 22 T cell receptor beta chains from one sample sequenced in a study of T cell changes during pregnancy in multiple sclerosis. The assay was immunoSEQ multiplex PCR, and TCRdb's table has in-frame clones only and misses some. The profile covers around 42,000 clones, with around 93% appearing a single time and less than 0.75% taken by the ten largest. The material was CD4+ T cells from peripheral blood mononuclear cells, obtained before pregnancy. Receptor source: a female donor with multiple sclerosis, enrolled in a pregnancy study.

The J gene is TRBJ1-2, the V gene TRBV4-3, with D possibly being TRBD1 (5 bases). From germline, CDR1 is LGHNA and CDR2 YSLEER. Trimming shortened V by 0 bases and J by 8 bases, and 16 bases separated the two germline ends. The length of the CDR3 is 15 residues. As DNA, the CDR3 is TGCGCCAGCAGCCAAGAGGGGAGGGACTTCGACGGCTACACCTTC. Its protein product is CASSQEGRDFDGYTF.

J is TRBJ2-3 and V is TRBV9; a possible D gene is TRBD2 (6 bases). This CDR3 is 14 amino acids long. CDR1 and CDR2 (germline): SGDLS, YYNGEE. Trimming took off 4 bases at V and 5 bases at J, with 14 bases between the two ends. The CDR3 bases are TGTGCCAGCAGCCTCCGATACGGGGGAGATACGCAGTATTTT. It codes for CASSLRYGGDTQYF. The whole variable domain, filled in from reference TRBV9 and TRBJ2-3, reads DSGVTQTPKHLITATGQRVTLRCSPRSGDLSVYWYQQSLDQGLQFLIQYYNGEERAKGNILERFSAQQFPDLHSELNLSSLELGDSALYFCASSLRYGGDTQYFGPGTRLTVL.

The chain uses TRBV7-2 and TRBJ1-2; 9 bases are a match to TRBD1. The CDR3 sequence is 17 residues long. Trimming cost V 1 base and J 1 base; bases outside gene matches: 7. Germline loops: CDR1 SGHTA, CDR2 FQGNSA. CDR3 amino acids: CASSLGTGDSLNYGYTF. CDR3 in DNA: TGTGCCAGCAGCTTAGGGACAGGGGATTCCCTTAACTATGGCTACACCTTC.

The rearrangement joins TRBV7-2 to TRBJ2-1; TRBD2 matches 8 bases. V lost 5 bases to trimming and J lost 0 bases; unmatched junction nucleotides: 12. Germline CDR1 SGHTA, CDR2 FQGNSA. The CDR3 has 18 amino acids. CDR3 sequence reads: CASSRPRSGTSSYNEQFF. Written as DNA, the CDR3 is TGTGCCAGCAGCCGGCCACGTAGCGGGACCAGCTCCTACAATGAGCAGTTCTTC.

V usage is TRBV9 and J usage is TRBJ1-1; unclear D gene. Trimming removed 4 bases at V and 4 bases at J, with 14 bases between. CDR1 is SGDLS, CDR2 YYNGEE, per germline. This CDR3 region has 14 residues. CDR3 nucleotide sequence: TGTGCCAGCAGCCCGAGGGCGGAGGGCACTGAAGCTTTCTTT. Its translation: CASSPRAEGTEAFF.

The chain links TRBV6-6 to TRBJ2-5; 7 nucleotides agree with TRBD1. This CDR3 contains 11 residues. Per the germline V gene, CDR1 is MNHNY and CDR2 is SVGAGI (reference sequence). In DNA, the CDR3 is TGTGTTACAGGGGCGGGAGAGACCCAGTACTTC. It translates to CVTGAGETQYF.

This clone came up once. The chain recombines TRBV27 with TRBJ1-1, with 7 bases lining up with TRBD1. The CDR3 sequence is 13 residues long. Germline CDR1 MNHEY, CDR2 SMNVEV (reference sequence). V was clipped by 3 bases and J by 4 bases; unmatched bases: 2. The CDR3 coding sequence is TGTGCCAGCAGTTTTAGACAGGGCACTGAAGCTTTCTTT. This gives the protein CASSFRQGTEAFF.

The V call is TRBV19, the J call TRBJ2-6; the D gene is possibly TRBD1 (6 bases). V shed 2 bases and J shed 4 bases, with 12 bases lying between them. The germline gives CDR1 LNHDA, CDR2 SQIVND (reference sequence). The CDR3 consists of 16 residues. The CDR3 region is CASSILLGTGANVLTF. The CDR3 region has the DNA TGTGCCAGTAGTATACTGTTGGGGACAGGGGCCAACGTCCTGACTTTC.

The genes are TRBV7-8 and TRBJ1-1; 7 bases are shared with TRBD1. This CDR3 spans 15 amino acids. Per the germline V gene, CDR1 is SGHVS and CDR2 is FQNEAQ. V dropped 3 bases and J dropped 2; count of bases not matched to a gene: 6. The CDR3 DNA sequence: TGTGCCAGCAGCTTGTCGACAGGGAGAAACACTGAAGCTTTCTTT. Encoded protein: CASSLSTGRNTEAFF.

The rearrangement joins TRBV7-9 to TRBJ1-2; weak D call: TRBD1 (6 bases). This CDR3 is 14 amino acids long. The germline gives CDR1 SEHNR, CDR2 FQNEAQ (reference sequence). V was clipped by 2 bases and J by 4 bases, with 11 bases between them. In DNA, the CDR3 is TGTGCCAGCAGCTTATTGGACAGACCCTATGGCTACACCTTC. It translates to CASSLLDRPYGYTF.

The V gene is TRBV19, the J gene TRBJ2-7, with D possibly being TRBD1 (6 bases). This CDR3 contains 14 residues. Per the germline V gene, CDR1 is LNHDA and CDR2 is SQIVND (reference sequence). The V end lost 6 bases, the J end lost 2 bases, and 14 bases lay between the germline ends. CDR3 sequence reads: CASRKTGFPYEQYF. As DNA, the CDR3 is TGTGCCAGTAGGAAAACAGGGTTTCCCTACGAGCAGTACTTC.

The chain combines TRBV27 with TRBJ2-7, with D possibly TRBD1 on 6 matching bases. V was cut by 3 bases and J by 0 bases, with 15 bases left in between. CDR1 and CDR2 from the germline V gene are MNHEY and SMNVEV (reference sequence). This CDR3 spans 16 amino acids. CDR3 sequence: CASSLTGHMSSYEQYF. CDR3 nucleotide sequence: TGTGCCAGCAGTTTGACGGGACACATGAGCTCCTACGAGCAGTACTTC.

The rearrangement uses TRBV13 and TRBJ2-3; 9 bases are a match to TRBD1. The CDR3 has 15 residues. V shed 6 bases, J shed 2 bases, and the junction held 6 bases outside the gene matches. The germline gives CDR1 PRHDT, CDR2 FYEKMQ (reference sequence). CDR3 loop: CASSWTGVNTDTQYF. In DNA form, the CDR3 reads TGTGCCAGCAGTTGGACAGGGGTTAACACAGATACGCAGTATTTT.

V is TRBV18 and J is TRBJ2-7, with 8 bases lining up with TRBD1. After removal of 6 bases from V and 4 bases from J, the junction contained 8 bases not matched to a gene. CDR1 is KGHSH, CDR2 LQKENI, per germline. This CDR3 has 14 amino acids. The CDR3 coding sequence is TGTGCCAGCTCCACGACAGGGGTAGGGTACGAGCAGTACTTC. Amino acid sequence: CASSTTGVGYEQYF. Supplemented by reference TRBV18 and TRBJ2-7, the full variable domain reads NAGVMQNPRHLVRRRGQEARLRCSPMKGHSHVYWYRQLPEEGLKFMVYLQKENIIDESGMPKERFSAEFPKEGPSILRIQQVVRGDSAAYFCASSTTGVGYEQYFGPGTRLTVT.

This clone was picked up one time. J is TRBJ2-3 and V is TRBV30, with D hard to call. The CDR3 covers 17 residues. Trimming took 0 bases from V and 1 from J, leaving 17 bases between them. Germline CDR1 reads GTSNPN; CDR2 reads SVGIG (reference sequence). CDR3: CAWSVRDRLVGTDTQYF. DNA for the CDR3: TGTGCCTGGAGTGTACGCGATAGGCTAGTGGGCACAGATACGCAGTATTTT.

The chain links TRBV27 to TRBJ2-7, with D possibly being TRBD2 (7 bases). Trimming took 6 bases from V and 2 from J, leaving 11 bases between them. Germline values: CDR1 MNHEY, CDR2 SMNVEV (reference sequence). CDR3 size: 13 residues. The CDR3 DNA is TGTGCCAGCAGGAGGGGGGGCCCCTACGAGCAGTACTTC. It yields the protein CASRRGGPYEQYF.

The genes are TRBV7-8 and TRBJ1-1; D unresolved. The CDR3 runs to 16 residues. The V gene's germline CDR1 is SGHVS and CDR2 FQNEAQ. Trimming stripped 2 bases from V and 0 bases from J, with 13 bases between. The CDR3 DNA is TGTGCCAGCAGCTTATCCATCGGAGGCATGAACACTGAAGCTTTCTTT. This codes for CASSLSIGGMNTEAFF.

The rearrangement uses TRBV6-5 and TRBJ2-5; D call uncertain. V dropped 2 bases and J dropped 7 bases, with 11 bases sitting between them. CDR3 size: 13 residues. Germline V gene data show CDR1 as MNHEY and CDR2 as SVGAGI. The CDR3 is CASSYGAPGTQYF. The DNA for the CDR3 is TGTGCCAGCAGTTACGGTGCGCCTGGGACCCAGTACTTC.

The chain employs TRBV4-2 and TRBJ2-4, with D unresolved. The germline CDR1 and CDR2 sequences are LGHNA and YNFKEQ. This CDR3 contains 16 residues. V lost 0 bases, J lost 0 bases, and 9 bases lay in between. The CDR3 bases are TGTGCCAGCAGCCAAGAACAGACGGTAGCCAAAAACATTCAGTACTTC. Protein sequence: CASSQEQTVAKNIQYF.

This clone was seen only a few times. The genes are TRBV9 and TRBJ1-5; 7 bases are a match to TRBD1. With 3 bases clipped from V and 9 bases from J, the junction kept 9 bases outside the gene matches. The CDR3 is 14 amino acids. CDR1 and CDR2 from the germline V gene are SGDLS and YYNGEE. The CDR3 here is CASSASDRRSPQHF. CDR3 coding DNA: TGTGCCAGCAGCGCCTCGGACAGGCGATCGCCCCAGCATTTT.

The chain has TRBV6-6 and TRBJ1-2, with D possibly TRBD1 on 6 matching bases. Germline loops: CDR1 MNHNY, CDR2 SVGAGI (reference sequence). V was shortened by 7 bases and J by 2 bases, with 8 bases between the two germline ends. The CDR3 covers 12 residues. The CDR3 loop is CASTTGNYGYTF. The DNA of the CDR3 is TGTGCCAGCACCACAGGGAACTATGGCTACACCTTC.

The chain is built from TRBV6-5 and TRBJ2-1; D gene unclear. The V end lost 2 bases, the J end lost 0 bases, and 5 bases lay between the germline ends. The CDR3 contains 14 residues. CDR1 and CDR2 (germline): MNHEY, SVGAGI. The CDR3 sequence: CASSYAGSYNEQFF. In DNA, the CDR3 is TGTGCCAGCAGTTACGCAGGCTCCTACAATGAGCAGTTCTTC.